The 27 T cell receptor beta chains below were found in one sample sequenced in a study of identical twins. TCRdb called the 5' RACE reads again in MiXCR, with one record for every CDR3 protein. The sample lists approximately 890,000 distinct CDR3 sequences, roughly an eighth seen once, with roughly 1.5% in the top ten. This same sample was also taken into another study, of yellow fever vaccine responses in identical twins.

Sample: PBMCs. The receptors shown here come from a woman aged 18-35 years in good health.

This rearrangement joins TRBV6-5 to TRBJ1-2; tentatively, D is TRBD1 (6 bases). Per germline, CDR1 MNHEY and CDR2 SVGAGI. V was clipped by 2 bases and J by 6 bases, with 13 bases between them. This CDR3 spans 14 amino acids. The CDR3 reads CASSYRRGKDGYTF. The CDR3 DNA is TGTGCCAGCAGTTACCGCAGGGGTAAGGATGGCTACACCTTC.

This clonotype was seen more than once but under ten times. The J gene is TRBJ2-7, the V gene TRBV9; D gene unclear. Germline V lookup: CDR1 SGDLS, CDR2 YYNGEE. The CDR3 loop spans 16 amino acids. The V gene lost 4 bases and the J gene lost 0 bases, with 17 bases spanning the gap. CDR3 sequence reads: CASSSSVASSSYEQYF. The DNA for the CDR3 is TGTGCCAGCAGCTCCTCAGTGGCCTCTAGCTCCTACGAGCAGTACTTC.

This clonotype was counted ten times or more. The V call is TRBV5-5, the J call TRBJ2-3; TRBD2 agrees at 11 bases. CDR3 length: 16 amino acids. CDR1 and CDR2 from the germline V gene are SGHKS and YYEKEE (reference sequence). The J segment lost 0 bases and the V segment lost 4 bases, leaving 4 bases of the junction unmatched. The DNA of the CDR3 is TGTGCCAGCAGCACCCGGACTAGCGGGAGCACAGATACGCAGTATTTT. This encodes CASSTRTSGSTDTQYF.

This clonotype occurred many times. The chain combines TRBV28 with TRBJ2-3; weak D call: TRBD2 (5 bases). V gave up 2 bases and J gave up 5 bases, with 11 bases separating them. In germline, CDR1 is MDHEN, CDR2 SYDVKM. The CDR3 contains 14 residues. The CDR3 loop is CASSLGRVVDTQYF. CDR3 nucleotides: TGTGCCAGCAGTTTAGGGCGGGTCGTAGATACGCAGTATTTT.

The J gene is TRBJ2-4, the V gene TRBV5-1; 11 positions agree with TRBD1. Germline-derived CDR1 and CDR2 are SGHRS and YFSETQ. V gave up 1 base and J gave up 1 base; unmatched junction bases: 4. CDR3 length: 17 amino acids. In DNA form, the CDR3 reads TGCGCCAGCAGCTTGTTAGGGACAGGGGGTGCCAAAAACATTCAGTACTTC. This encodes CASSLLGTGGAKNIQYF.

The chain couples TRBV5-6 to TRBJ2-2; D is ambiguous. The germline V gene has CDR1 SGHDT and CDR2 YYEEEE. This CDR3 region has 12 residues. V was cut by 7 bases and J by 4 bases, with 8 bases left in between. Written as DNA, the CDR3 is TGTGCCAGCGGCCTACTCACCGGGGAGCTGTTTTTT. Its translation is CASGLLTGELFF. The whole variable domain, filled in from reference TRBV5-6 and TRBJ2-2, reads DAGVTQSPTHLIKTRGQQVTLRCSPKSGHDTVSWYQQALGQGPQFIFQYYEEEERQRGNFPDRFSGHQFPNYSSELNVNALLLGDSALYLCASGLLTGELFFGEGSRLTVL.

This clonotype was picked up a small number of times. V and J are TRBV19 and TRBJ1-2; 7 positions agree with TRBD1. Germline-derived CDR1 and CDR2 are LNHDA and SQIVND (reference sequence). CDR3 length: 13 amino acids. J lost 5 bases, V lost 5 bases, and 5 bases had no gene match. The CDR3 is CASSWTGYYGYTF. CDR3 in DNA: TGTGCCAGTAGTTGGACAGGATATTATGGCTACACCTTC.

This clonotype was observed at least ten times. The chain's CDR3 is CASSPLWGDYNEQFF. The CDR3 DNA reads as TGTGCCAGCAGTCCCCTTTGGGGAGACTACAATGAGCAGTTCTTC. The chain links TRBV12-3 or TRBV12-4 to TRBJ2-1, with D possibly matching TRBD2 (5 bases). V lost 5 bases and J 3 bases, leaving 14 bases between the germline ends. This CDR3 contains 15 residues.

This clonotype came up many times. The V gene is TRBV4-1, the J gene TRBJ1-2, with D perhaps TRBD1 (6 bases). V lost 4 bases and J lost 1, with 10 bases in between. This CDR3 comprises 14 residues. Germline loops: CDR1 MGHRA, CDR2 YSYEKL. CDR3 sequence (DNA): TGCGCCAGCAGCCCAGGGACACTTAACTATGGCTACACCTTC. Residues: CASSPGTLNYGYTF.

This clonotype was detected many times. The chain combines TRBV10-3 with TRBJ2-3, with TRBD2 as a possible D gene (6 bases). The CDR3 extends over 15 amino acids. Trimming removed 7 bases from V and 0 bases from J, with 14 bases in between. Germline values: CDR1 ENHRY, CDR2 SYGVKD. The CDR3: CAIKSRDSSTDTQYF. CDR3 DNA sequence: TGTGCCATCAAAAGCCGGGACTCAAGCACAGATACGCAGTATTTT.

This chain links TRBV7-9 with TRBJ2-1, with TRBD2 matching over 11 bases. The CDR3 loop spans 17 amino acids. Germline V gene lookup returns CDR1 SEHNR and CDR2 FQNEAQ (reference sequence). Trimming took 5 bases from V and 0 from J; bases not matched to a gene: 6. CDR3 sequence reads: CASSPIAGGPSYNEQFF. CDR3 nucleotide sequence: TGTGCCAGCAGCCCGATAGCGGGGGGGCCCTCCTACAATGAGCAGTTCTTC.

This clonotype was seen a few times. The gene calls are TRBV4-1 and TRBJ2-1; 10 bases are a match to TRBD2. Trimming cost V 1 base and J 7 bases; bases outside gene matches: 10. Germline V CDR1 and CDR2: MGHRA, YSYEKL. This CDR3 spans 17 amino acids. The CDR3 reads CASSQAASGGPGNEQFF. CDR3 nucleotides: TGCGCCAGCAGCCAAGCGGCTAGCGGGGGCCCCGGGAATGAGCAGTTCTTC.

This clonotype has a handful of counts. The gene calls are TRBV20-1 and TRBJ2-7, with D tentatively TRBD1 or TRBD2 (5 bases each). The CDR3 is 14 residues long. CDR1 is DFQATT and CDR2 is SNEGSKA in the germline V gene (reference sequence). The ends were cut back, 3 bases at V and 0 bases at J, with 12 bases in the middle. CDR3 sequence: CSASMGTSSYEQYF. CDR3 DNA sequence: TGCAGTGCTAGTATGGGGACCAGCTCCTACGAGCAGTACTTC.

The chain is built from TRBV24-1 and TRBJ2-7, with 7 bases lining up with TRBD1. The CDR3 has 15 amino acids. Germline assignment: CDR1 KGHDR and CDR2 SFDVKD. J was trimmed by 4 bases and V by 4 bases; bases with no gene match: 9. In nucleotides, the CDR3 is TGTGCCACCAGTGAGGCGACAGGGCTTTTGTACGAGCAGTACGTC. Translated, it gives CATSEATGLLYEQYV.

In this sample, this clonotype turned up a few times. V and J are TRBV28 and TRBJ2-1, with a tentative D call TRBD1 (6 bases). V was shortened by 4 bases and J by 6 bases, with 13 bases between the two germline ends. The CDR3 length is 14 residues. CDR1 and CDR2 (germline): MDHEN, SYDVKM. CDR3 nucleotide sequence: TGTGCCAGCAGTTCCGGACAGTCGTTCAATGAGCAGTTCTTC. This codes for CASSSGQSFNEQFF.

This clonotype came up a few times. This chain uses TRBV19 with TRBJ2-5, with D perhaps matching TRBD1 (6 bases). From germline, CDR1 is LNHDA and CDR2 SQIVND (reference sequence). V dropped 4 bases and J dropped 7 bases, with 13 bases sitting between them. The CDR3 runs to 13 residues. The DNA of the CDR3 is TGTGCCAGTAGTAGGGACATGGAAGGGACCCAGTACTTC. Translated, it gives CASSRDMEGTQYF.

CDR3 protein: CAIMRGRGDSYEQYF. DNA of the CDR3: TGTGCCATCATGCGGGGCAGGGGTGACTCCTACGAGCAGTACTTC. This chain links TRBV10-3 with TRBJ2-7; D possibly uses TRBD1 or TRBD2 (6 bases each). CDR1 is ENHRY, CDR2 SYGVKD, per germline. V was clipped by 7 bases and J by 0 bases, with 16 bases between them. The CDR3 runs to 15 residues.

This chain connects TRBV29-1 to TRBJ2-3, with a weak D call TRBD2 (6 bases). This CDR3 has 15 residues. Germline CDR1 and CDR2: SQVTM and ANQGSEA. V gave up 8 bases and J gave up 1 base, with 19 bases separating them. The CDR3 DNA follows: TGCAGCTCAAAGGTGGGCGGGAAAGGCACAGATACGCAGTATTTT. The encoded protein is CSSKVGGKGTDTQYF.

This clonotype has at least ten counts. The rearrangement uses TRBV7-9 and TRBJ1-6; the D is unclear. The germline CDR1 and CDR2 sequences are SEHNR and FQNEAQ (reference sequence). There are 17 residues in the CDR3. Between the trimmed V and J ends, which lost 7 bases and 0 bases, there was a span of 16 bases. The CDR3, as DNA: TGTGCCAGCACCCACCGGGCGGATAGCTCCTATAATTCACCCCTCCACTTT. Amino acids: CASTHRADSSYNSPLHF. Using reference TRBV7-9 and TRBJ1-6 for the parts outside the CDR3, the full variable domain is DTGVSQNPRHKITKRGQNVTFRCDPISEHNRLYWYRQTLGQGPEFLTYFQNEAQLEKSRLLSDRFSAERPKGSFSTLEIQRTEQGDSAMYLCASTHRADSSYNSPLHFGNGTRLTVT.

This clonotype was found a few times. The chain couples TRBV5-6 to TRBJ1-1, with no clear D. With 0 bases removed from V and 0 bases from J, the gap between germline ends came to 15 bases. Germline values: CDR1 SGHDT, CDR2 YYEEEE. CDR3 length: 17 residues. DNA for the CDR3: TGTGCCAGCAGCTTGGAAATTGGATGGAATATGAACACTGAAGCTTTCTTT. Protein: CASSLEIGWNMNTEAFF.

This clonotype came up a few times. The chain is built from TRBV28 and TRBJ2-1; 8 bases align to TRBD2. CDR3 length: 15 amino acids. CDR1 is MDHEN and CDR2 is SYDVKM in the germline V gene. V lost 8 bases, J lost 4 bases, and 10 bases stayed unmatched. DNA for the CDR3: TGTGCCAGCGGAGATTTAGCGGGGATTTACAATGAGCAGTTCTTC. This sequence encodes CASGDLAGIYNEQFF. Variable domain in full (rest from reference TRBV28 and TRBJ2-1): DVKVTQSSRYLVKRTGEKVFLECVQDMDHENMFWYRQDPGLGLRLIYFSYDVKMKEKGDIPEGYSVSREKKERFSLILESASTNQTSMYLCASGDLAGIYNEQFFGPGTRLTVL.

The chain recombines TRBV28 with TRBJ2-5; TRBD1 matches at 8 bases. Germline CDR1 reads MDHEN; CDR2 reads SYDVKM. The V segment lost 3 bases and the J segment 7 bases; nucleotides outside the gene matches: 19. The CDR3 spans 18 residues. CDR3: CASSFPQGQGGHFRTQYF. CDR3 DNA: TGTGCCAGCAGTTTCCCTCAAGGACAGGGCGGACATTTCCGGACCCAGTACTTC.

For the CDR3, the DNA is TGTGCCAGCAGCTTAGATGACGGGTTGAGGAACACCATATATTTT. Encoded protein: CASSLDDGLRNTIYF. V usage is TRBV11-2 and J usage is TRBJ1-3; D remains ambiguous. CDR1 and CDR2 (germline): SGHAT, FQNNGV. The V gene lost 0 bases and the J gene lost 7 bases, with 13 bases spanning the gap. The length of the CDR3 is 15 residues.

This CDR3 reads CSVVVGSGAPTNEQFF. DNA of the CDR3: TGCAGCGTAGTCGTCGGCTCTGGGGCACCTACCAATGAGCAGTTCTTC. This chain connects TRBV29-1 to TRBJ2-1; maybe TRBD1 (5 bases). CDR1 is SQVTM, CDR2 ANQGSEA, per germline. V dropped 6 bases and J dropped 6 bases, with 24 bases sitting between them. This CDR3 contains 16 residues.

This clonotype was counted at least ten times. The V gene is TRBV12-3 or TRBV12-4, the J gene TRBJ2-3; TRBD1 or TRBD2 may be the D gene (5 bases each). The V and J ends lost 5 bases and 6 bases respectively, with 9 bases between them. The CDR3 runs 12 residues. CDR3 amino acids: CASSPREDTQYF. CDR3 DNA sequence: TGTGCCAGCAGTCCCAGGGAGGATACGCAGTATTTT.

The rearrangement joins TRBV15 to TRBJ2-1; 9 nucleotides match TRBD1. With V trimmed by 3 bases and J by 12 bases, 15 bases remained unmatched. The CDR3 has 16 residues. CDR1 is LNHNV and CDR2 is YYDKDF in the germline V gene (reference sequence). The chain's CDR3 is CATSSPVGQGPLGQFF. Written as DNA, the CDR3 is TGTGCCACCAGCAGCCCTGTGGGACAGGGCCCGCTGGGGCAGTTCTTC.

CDR3 coding DNA: TGCAGTGCTAGTGGCGAATCTAGCACAGATACGCAGTATTTT. It codes for CSASGESSTDTQYF. This chain connects TRBV20-1 to TRBJ2-3; D call uncertain. The V gene lost 3 bases and the J gene lost 0 bases, with 10 bases spanning the gap. From germline, CDR1 is DFQATT and CDR2 SNEGSKA (reference sequence). CDR3 size: 14 residues.